These 14 T cell receptor beta chains originate from one sample sequenced in a study of blood T cell repertoires in COVID-19. The repertoire was sequenced with immunoSEQ multiplex PCR; TCRdb's copy has only in-frame clones and lacks some. The sample lists fewer than 350,000 clones, around 85% occurring once. The sequenced material came from peripheral blood. The source of these receptors is a woman between 25 and 40 years old with COVID-19, enrolled during active disease.

The chain has TRBV9 and TRBJ2-3, with 8 bases fitting TRBD2. The CDR3 consists of 15 residues. The V and J ends lost 0 bases and 1 base, in that order; junction bases with no gene match: 1. CDR1 SGDLS and CDR2 YYNGEE come from the germline V gene. Here the CDR3 DNA reads TGTGCCAGCAGCGTAGCGGGGGGGGGCACAGATACGCAGTATTTT. Amino acid sequence: CASSVAGGGTDTQYF.

This chain links TRBV9 with TRBJ1-2, with 9 bases that match TRBD1. The V gene's germline CDR1 is SGDLS and CDR2 YYNGEE. The CDR3 has 13 amino acids. V gave up 5 bases and J gave up 3 bases; unmatched junction bases: 2. The CDR3 region is CASRGTGYYGYTF. CDR3 coding DNA: TGTGCCAGCAGGGGGACAGGGTACTATGGCTACACCTTC.

The chain joins TRBV2 to TRBJ2-5; TRBD1 agrees at 8 bases. Germline CDR1 and CDR2: SNHLY and FYNNEI. CDR3 length: 12 residues. Losses at the gene ends were 11 bases for V and 2 bases for J; bases not matched to a gene: 4. As DNA, the CDR3 is TGTGCCGGGGGACAGGTACAAGAGACCCAGTACTTC. Translating gives CAGGQVQETQYF. Full variable domain (outside the CDR3, taken from reference TRBV2 and TRBJ2-5): EPEVTQTPSHQVTQMGQEVILRCVPISNHLYFYWYRQILGQKVEFLVSFYNNEISEKSEIFDDQFSVERPDGSNFTLKIRSTKLEDSAMYFCAGGQVQETQYFGPGTRLLVL.

The chain couples TRBV18 to TRBJ1-1; 10 positions match TRBD1. Trimming removed 2 bases from V and 4 bases from J; junction bases left unmatched: 7. Germline CDR1 KGHSH, CDR2 LQKENI. CDR3 length: 16 residues. In nucleotides, the CDR3 is TGTGCCAGCTCACCAGCGGGGACAGGGGTGGTCACTGAAGCTTTCTTT. It is translated as CASSPAGTGVVTEAFF. Combining the CDR3 with reference TRBV18 and TRBJ1-1 gives the whole variable domain NAGVMQNPRHLVRRRGQEARLRCSPMKGHSHVYWYRQLPEEGLKFMVYLQKENIIDESGMPKERFSAEFPKEGPSILRIQQVVRGDSAAYFCASSPAGTGVVTEAFFGQGTRLTVV.

The chain combines TRBV19 with TRBJ2-5; 10 bases fit TRBD1. The CDR3 length is 16 residues. V lost 0 bases and J lost 5; bases outside the gene matches: 6. The V gene's germline CDR1 is LNHDA and CDR2 SQIVND (reference sequence). Here the CDR3 DNA reads TGTGCCAGTAGTATAGACGGGACAGGGGAGGATGAGACCCAGTACTTC. This gives the protein CASSIDGTGEDETQYF.

V usage is TRBV29-1 and J usage is TRBJ2-7, with 7 bases that match TRBD1. V lost 6 bases, J lost 2 bases, and 16 bases stayed unmatched. Germline loops: CDR1 SQVTM, CDR2 ANQGSEA. The CDR3 totals 16 residues. CDR3 coding DNA: TGCAGCGTGACCCTTATTGGACAGGAAAGGGCCTACGAGCAGTACTTC. This encodes CSVTLIGQERAYEQYF.

The chain is built from TRBV5-1 and TRBJ1-1; tentative D call: TRBD1 (5 bases). The germline CDR1 and CDR2 sequences are SGHRS and YFSETQ. The length of the CDR3 is 12 residues. Trimming left V 5 bases short and J 3 bases short, with 8 bases between. The CDR3 nucleotides are TGCGCCAGCAGAGAAGGGGACACTGAAGCTTTCTTT. It yields the protein CASREGDTEAFF. Drawing the rest from reference TRBV5-1 and TRBJ1-1, the complete variable domain is KAGVTQTPRYLIKTRGQQVTLSCSPISGHRSVSWYQQTPGQGLQFLFEYFSETQRNKGNFPGRFSGRQFSNSRSEMNVSTLELGDSALYLCASREGDTEAFFGQGTRLTVV.

The gene calls are TRBV3-1 (or the pseudogene TRBV3-2) and TRBJ2-7, with 10 bases lining up with TRBD2. In germline, CDR1 is LGHDT, CDR2 YNNKEL (reference sequence). Trimming took 4 bases from V and 2 from J; bases not matched to a gene: 5. There are 15 residues in the CDR3. Here the CDR3 DNA reads TGTGCCAGCAGCCCCTTAGCGGGGGGAACCTACGAGCAGTACTTC. It encodes CASSPLAGGTYEQYF.

This clone was seen only a few times. The CDR3 bases are TGTGCCAGCAGCCAAGATCGAGGGGGCCTCTATGGCTACACCTTC. Translation: CASSQDRGGLYGYTF. The rearrangement uses TRBV14 and TRBJ1-2; 7 bases align to TRBD1. Germline CDR1 SGHDN, CDR2 FVKESK. V lost 0 bases and J lost 4; bases outside the gene matches: 5. CDR3 size: 15 residues.

The chain joins TRBV19 to TRBJ1-4; the D gene is possibly TRBD1 (6 bases). The CDR3 has 14 amino acids. V dropped 5 bases and J dropped 6 bases, with 13 bases sitting between them. Germline V gene sequence: CDR1 LNHDA, CDR2 SQIVND (reference sequence). The CDR3 nucleotides read TGTGCCAGTAGTGCCCTTTGGACAGATGAAAAACTGTTTTTT. Amino acid sequence: CASSALWTDEKLFF.

The chain employs TRBV7-6 and TRBJ2-5, with 11 bases matching TRBD2. This CDR3 comprises 16 residues. V shed 2 bases, J shed 5 bases, and the junction held 7 bases outside the gene matches. Germline assignment: CDR1 SGHVS and CDR2 FNYEAQ. CDR3 sequence reads: CASSLSPSGGWETQYF. CDR3 sequence (DNA): TGTGCCAGCAGCTTATCTCCTAGCGGGGGGTGGGAGACCCAGTACTTC.

The chain links TRBV7-6 to TRBJ2-7, with 13 nucleotides matching TRBD2. J was trimmed by 7 bases and V by 3 bases; bases with no gene match: 6. In germline, CDR1 is SGHVS, CDR2 FNYEAQ. The CDR3 covers 15 residues. CDR3 nucleotides: TGTGCCAGCAGCTTCACTAGCGGGGGGGCCGAGGAGCAGTACTTC. Its protein product is CASSFTSGGAEEQYF.

The chain combines TRBV21-1 with TRBJ1-1; TRBD1, as called in the table, went unchecked against the DNA. TRBV21-1 is a pseudogene. This CDR3 region has 15 residues. The CDR3 region has the DNA TGTGCCAGCAGCAAGGGGGCCCGGGAAGGAACTGAAGCTTTCTTT. Its protein is CASSKGAREGTEAFF.

V gene TRBV5-1 combines with J gene TRBJ1-2; D is undetermined. The V and J ends lost 2 bases and 8 bases respectively, with 13 bases between them. The CDR3 consists of 13 residues. The V gene's germline CDR1 is SGHRS and CDR2 YFSETQ. The CDR3 coding sequence is TGCGCCAGCAGCTTTCCCGGTCCGCCCGGCTACACCTTC. Its protein is CASSFPGPPGYTF.